The 31 T cell receptor beta chains presented below share a single source sample, sequenced in a study of radiation and T cells in renal cell carcinoma. The sample's time point: blood 4 weeks post-SBRT, at nephrectomy. The treatment is: 15 Gy SBRT to primary tumor, nephrectomy 4 weeks later. TCRdb's copy holds only in-frame clones and misses some; the assay was immunoSEQ multiplex PCR. The sample has roughly 92,000 clones; roughly 82% are singletons. The sequenced sample was blood, obtained from a patient whose treatment included radiotherapy and nephrectomy. All receptors come from a man in his sixties with renal cell carcinoma.

This clone appeared a few times. The chain joins TRBV19 to TRBJ2-2; TRBD1 agrees at 8 bases. The CDR3 totals 14 residues. The germline V gene encodes CDR1 LNHDA and CDR2 SQIVND (reference sequence). V shed 10 bases, J shed 3 bases, and the junction held 7 bases outside the gene matches. CDR3 in DNA: TGTGCCACTCGACAGGGGCCTTACACCGGGGAGCTGTTTTTT. Its translation is CATRQGPYTGELFF.

V is TRBV28 and J is TRBJ1-1; D is unclear. This CDR3 spans 14 amino acids. Germline V lookup: CDR1 MDHEN, CDR2 SYDVKM. V gave up 1 base and J gave up 11 bases, with 17 bases separating them. The CDR3 loop is CASSLLTLPGSAFF. The CDR3 DNA follows: TGTGCCAGCAGTTTATTAACCCTCCCGGGAAGCGCTTTCTTT.

In its sample, this clone was seen once. CDR3 loop: CASSLDLGRSQFF. Here the CDR3 DNA reads TGTGCCAGCAGCTTGGACTTGGGACGATCGCAGTTCTTC. This chain joins TRBV5-5 and TRBJ2-1; D may correspond to TRBD1 or TRBD2 (5 bases each). Between the trimmed V and J ends, which lost 0 bases and 12 bases, there was a span of 13 bases. Looked up from germline, CDR1 is SGHKS and CDR2 is YYEKEE (reference sequence). CDR3 length equals 13 residues.

The chain carries TRBV9 and TRBJ2-2; D may be TRBD1 (6 bases). Germline values: CDR1 SGDLS, CDR2 YYNGEE. The CDR3 is 15 residues long. V lost 5 bases and J 0 bases, leaving 11 bases between the germline ends. Here the CDR3 reads CASSSAGANTGELFF. Written as DNA, the CDR3 is TGTGCCAGCAGTTCCGCAGGGGCGAACACCGGGGAGCTGTTTTTT.

The CDR3 DNA follows: TGTGCCAGCAGCCCCATCTCTGGGGCCAACGTCCTGACTTTC. It codes for CASSPISGANVLTF. V and J are TRBV9 and TRBJ2-6; D not resolved. CDR1 and CDR2 (germline): SGDLS, YYNGEE. Between the trimmed V and J ends, which lost 4 bases and 0 bases, there was a span of 5 bases. The CDR3 extends over 14 amino acids.

The J gene is TRBJ1-2, the V gene TRBV28; 7 positions agree with TRBD1. Trimming removed 3 bases from V and 14 bases from J; junction bases left unmatched: 21. The CDR3 covers 16 residues. Germline loops: CDR1 MDHEN, CDR2 SYDVKM. CDR3 in DNA: TGTGCCAGCAGTTTGCGTGGTGGGTGGCAGGGGGGAGGATTTACCTTC. Its translation is CASSLRGGWQGGGFTF.

The chain recombines TRBV7-9 with TRBJ2-1; TRBD2 agrees at 12 bases. The J segment lost 4 bases and the V segment lost 5 bases, leaving 3 bases of the junction unmatched. The CDR3 has 15 residues. The V gene's germline CDR1 is SEHNR and CDR2 FQNEAQ (reference sequence). CDR3 amino acids: CASSPSGRAYNEQFF. Here the CDR3 DNA reads TGTGCCAGCAGCCCTAGCGGGAGGGCATACAATGAGCAGTTCTTC.

The chain joins TRBV28 to TRBJ2-7; the match to TRBD2 covers 9 bases. The J segment lost 2 bases and the V segment lost 4 bases, leaving 6 bases of the junction unmatched. CDR1 MDHEN and CDR2 SYDVKM come from the germline V gene. This CDR3 contains 15 residues. CDR3 DNA: TGTGCCAGCAGTTACCTTAGCGGGAGCGCCTACGAGCAGTACTTC. Residues: CASSYLSGSAYEQYF.

The chain uses TRBV10-3 and TRBJ1-5; no firm D call. The ends were cut back, 5 bases at V and 6 bases at J, with 11 bases in the middle. There are 13 residues in the CDR3. Germline V gene lookup returns CDR1 ENHRY and CDR2 SYGVKD. CDR3 sequence reads: CAISPGSSQPQHF. The DNA for the CDR3 is TGTGCCATCAGTCCGGGGTCGTCTCAGCCCCAGCATTTT.

This clone was seen a single time. The rearrangement uses TRBV11-2 and TRBJ2-7, with D hard to call. Deletions cut 0 bases from V and 4 bases from J, with 19 bases between. CDR1 and CDR2 (germline): SGHAT, FQNNGV. The CDR3 spans 17 residues. CDR3 DNA: TGTGCCAGCAGCTTAGATAGACAAGGCCGCGTGTCATACGAGCAGTACTTC. Its translation is CASSLDRQGRVSYEQYF.

The chain recombines TRBV15 with TRBJ2-7, with 8 positions matching TRBD2. V shed 0 bases, J shed 2 bases, and the junction held 6 bases outside the gene matches. There are 16 residues in the CDR3. Per the germline V gene, CDR1 is LNHNV and CDR2 is YYDKDF (reference sequence). Here the CDR3 reads CATSRDGGGRTYEQYF. CDR3 nucleotide sequence: TGTGCCACCAGCAGAGATGGTGGCGGGAGGACCTACGAGCAGTACTTC.

V gene TRBV4-3 combines with J gene TRBJ2-3; possible D gene TRBD1, 5 bases. The CDR3 runs to 15 residues. The V end was cut by 1 base, the J end by 2 bases, with 10 bases between. Germline lookup yields CDR1 LGHNA and CDR2 YSLEER. This CDR3 is CASSQATANTDTQYF. The CDR3 DNA reads as TGCGCCAGCAGCCAAGCGACAGCTAACACAGATACGCAGTATTTT.

The chain combines TRBV2 with TRBJ1-5; 7 nucleotides match TRBD1. Germline CDR1 is SNHLY and CDR2 is FYNNEI. The CDR3 loop spans 16 amino acids. V lost 4 bases, J lost 6 bases, and 12 bases stayed unmatched. The CDR3 spells CASSGGQQRLSQPQHF. CDR3 nucleotide sequence: TGTGCCAGCAGTGGGGGACAGCAACGTTTGTCTCAGCCCCAGCATTTT. Using reference TRBV2 and TRBJ1-5 for the parts outside the CDR3, the full variable domain is EPEVTQTPSHQVTQMGQEVILRCVPISNHLYFYWYRQILGQKVEFLVSFYNNEISEKSEIFDDQFSVERPDGSNFTLKIRSTKLEDSAMYFCASSGGQQRLSQPQHFGDGTRLSIL.

The gene calls are TRBV7-9 and TRBJ2-4; unclear D gene. Trimming took off 5 bases at V and 0 bases at J, with 11 bases between the two ends. The length of the CDR3 is 15 residues. Germline values: CDR1 SEHNR, CDR2 FQNEAQ (reference sequence). The CDR3 coding sequence is TGTGCCAGCAGCGCCGCTTCTGGAGCCAAAAACATTCAGTACTTC. This gives the protein CASSAASGAKNIQYF.

The rearrangement uses TRBV6-6 and TRBJ2-1, with D possibly matching TRBD2 (6 bases). There are 12 residues in the CDR3. Germline CDR1 is MNHNY and CDR2 is SVGAGI (reference sequence). Trimming left V 6 bases short and J 10 bases short, with 13 bases between. The DNA of the CDR3 is TGTGCCAGCAGCCCACGGGACTCGGAGCAGTTCTTC. Its translation: CASSPRDSEQFF.

The rearrangement joins TRBV5-1 to TRBJ2-7; D is ambiguous. V was cut by 0 bases and J by 3 bases, with 4 bases left in between. The CDR3 spans 12 residues. Per the germline V gene, CDR1 is SGHRS and CDR2 is YFSETQ. The CDR3 bases are TGCGCCAGCAGCTTGGGGTTCTACGAGCAGTACTTC. Translating gives CASSLGFYEQYF.

The chain combines TRBV15 with TRBJ2-1; possible D gene TRBD2, 5 bases. This CDR3 has 12 residues. Trimming pared 3 bases from V and 9 bases from J, leaving 9 bases between. Germline CDR1 reads LNHNV; CDR2 reads YYDKDF (reference sequence). The DNA for the CDR3 is TGTGCCACCAGCAGTAGCGAAGGTGAGCAGTTCTTC. It encodes CATSSSEGEQFF.

The rearrangement joins TRBV27 to TRBJ1-1; D remains ambiguous. V was clipped by 6 bases and J by 0 bases, with 14 bases between them. Looked up from germline, CDR1 is MNHEY and CDR2 is SMNVEV (reference sequence). The CDR3 runs to 15 residues. CDR3 sequence reads: CASSPHGQVNTEAFF. The CDR3 nucleotides read TGTGCCAGCAGCCCACACGGCCAGGTGAACACTGAAGCTTTCTTT.

The rearrangement joins TRBV6-5 to TRBJ2-3; 8 positions agree with TRBD1. Germline trimming cut 8 bases from V and 4 bases from J; bases unmatched to any gene: 5. Looked up from germline, CDR1 is MNHEY and CDR2 is SVGAGI. The CDR3 loop spans 13 amino acids. CDR3 protein: CASAQGEADTQYF. The CDR3 nucleotides are TGTGCCAGCGCACAGGGGGAGGCAGATACGCAGTATTTT.

The V call is TRBV6-6, the J call TRBJ1-3, with D possibly TRBD1 on 6 matching bases. The CDR3 spans 16 residues. Germline CDR1 reads MNHNY; CDR2 reads SVGAGI (reference sequence). V lost 5 bases and J 4 bases, leaving 18 bases between the germline ends. The CDR3 DNA follows: TGTGCCAGCAGTCTCCCCGTTGCAGGGACAGGAAACACCATATATTTT. Amino acid sequence: CASSLPVAGTGNTIYF.

This clone was counted once. V and J are TRBV10-2 and TRBJ1-1, with 12 bases matching TRBD1. With V trimmed by 1 base and J by 11 bases, 8 bases remained unmatched. The CDR3 spans 15 residues. CDR1 is WSHSY, CDR2 SAAADI, per germline. As DNA, the CDR3 is TGCGCCAGCAGTGAGTGGGGACAGGGGGCCCCAGGGGCTTTCTTT. This translates into CASSEWGQGAPGAFF.

V usage is TRBV30 and J usage is TRBJ2-7; D gene unclear. V was cut by 0 bases and J by 2 bases, with 11 bases left in between. This CDR3 has 14 residues. CDR1 and CDR2 (germline): GTSNPN, SVGIG (reference sequence). This CDR3 is CAWSVGGSPYEQYF. The CDR3 region has the DNA TGTGCCTGGAGTGTGGGCGGAAGCCCCTACGAGCAGTACTTC.

The CDR3 DNA follows: TGTGCCAGCTCACCTCGGAACGTGGGAGATACGCAGTATTTT. It is translated as CASSPRNVGDTQYF. The V and J genes are TRBV18 and TRBJ2-3; D is unclear. The V gene lost 3 bases and the J gene lost 5 bases, with 12 bases spanning the gap. Germline CDR1 is KGHSH and CDR2 is LQKENI. The CDR3 spans 14 residues. Based on the CDR3 plus reference TRBV18 and TRBJ2-3, the full variable domain is NAGVMQNPRHLVRRRGQEARLRCSPMKGHSHVYWYRQLPEEGLKFMVYLQKENIIDESGMPKERFSAEFPKEGPSILRIQQVVRGDSAAYFCASSPRNVGDTQYFGPGTRLTVL.

This clone has only a few counts. The V and J genes are TRBV14 and TRBJ1-1, with 10 bases aligning to TRBD1. This CDR3 contains 14 residues. The trim removed 2 bases at V and 9 bases at J, leaving 6 bases unmatched. Germline V gene sequence: CDR1 SGHDN, CDR2 FVKESK. For the CDR3, the DNA is TGTGCCAGCAGCCAACTACGGACAGGGGGTAAAGCTTTCTTT. This codes for CASSQLRTGGKAFF.

The chain is built from TRBV5-1 and TRBJ2-7; TRBD1 might be the D (6 bases). The germline V gene encodes CDR1 SGHRS and CDR2 YFSETQ. The V gene lost 0 bases and the J gene lost 2 bases, with 9 bases spanning the gap. This CDR3 region has 14 residues. CDR3 coding DNA: TGCGCCAGCAGCTTGGGACAGGAGGCCTACGAGCAGTACTTC. Its protein is CASSLGQEAYEQYF.

This chain connects TRBV9 to TRBJ1-5; 9 bases match TRBD1. Germline V CDR1 and CDR2: SGDLS, YYNGEE. This CDR3 has 15 amino acids. Losses at the gene ends were 0 bases for V and 8 bases for J; bases not matched to a gene: 6. This chain's CDR3 is CASSVDGDRVKPQHF. CDR3 sequence (DNA): TGTGCCAGCAGCGTAGACGGGGACAGGGTAAAGCCCCAGCATTTT. The full variable domain, rest sourced from reference TRBV9 and TRBJ1-5, is DSGVTQTPKHLITATGQRVTLRCSPRSGDLSVYWYQQSLDQGLQFLIQYYNGEERAKGNILERFSAQQFPDLHSELNLSSLELGDSALYFCASSVDGDRVKPQHFGDGTRLSIL.

The rearrangement uses TRBV7-9 and TRBJ2-5; tentatively, D is TRBD2 (6 bases). Germline V gene lookup returns CDR1 SEHNR and CDR2 FQNEAQ (reference sequence). The CDR3 length is 17 residues. V lost 4 bases and J lost 6, with 24 bases in between. Here the CDR3 reads CASSSRAGGPGGKTQYF. In nucleotides, the CDR3 is TGTGCCAGCAGCTCCCGGGCCGGGGGACCCGGCGGGAAGACCCAGTACTTC.

There are a few counts of this clone. The chain joins TRBV28 to TRBJ1-1; TRBD1 matches at 7 bases. Trimming removed 2 bases from V and 4 bases from J; junction bases left unmatched: 7. The CDR3 loop spans 15 amino acids. Germline CDR1 reads MDHEN; CDR2 reads SYDVKM. The CDR3 loop reads CASSLGGGAGTEAFF. The CDR3, as DNA: TGTGCCAGCAGTTTAGGAGGGGGCGCTGGCACTGAAGCTTTCTTT.

The chain couples TRBV19 to TRBJ2-3, with 9 bases aligning to TRBD2. The CDR3 consists of 16 residues. Germline lookup yields CDR1 LNHDA and CDR2 SQIVND (reference sequence). The V segment lost 5 bases and the J segment 6 bases; nucleotides outside the gene matches: 12. The CDR3 DNA sequence: TGTGCCAGTAGTTCCTACGTAGCGGGGGCCTGGGATACGCAGTATTTT. It translates to CASSSYVAGAWDTQYF.

This chain links TRBV19 with TRBJ1-3; unclear D gene. From germline, CDR1 is LNHDA and CDR2 SQIVND (reference sequence). CDR3 length: 14 amino acids. The V end was cut by 2 bases, the J end by 4 bases, with 9 bases between. The CDR3 is CASSIREAGNTIYF. CDR3 sequence (DNA): TGTGCCAGTAGTATACGTGAAGCGGGAAACACCATATATTTT. Full variable domain (rest looked up from reference TRBV19 and TRBJ1-3): DGGITQSPKYLFRKEGQNVTLSCEQNLNHDAMYWYRQDPGQGLRLIYYSQIVNDFQKGDIAEGYSVSREKKESFPLTVTSAQKNPTAFYLCASSIREAGNTIYFGEGSWLTVV.

This clone was seen a few times. The V gene is TRBV10-3, the J gene TRBJ1-1; no firm D call. Between the trimmed V and J ends, which lost 6 bases and 1 base, there was a span of 3 bases. Per the germline V gene, CDR1 is ENHRY and CDR2 is SYGVKD. The CDR3 spans 11 residues. CDR3 in amino acids: CAISQNTEAFF. CDR3 DNA: TGTGCCATCAGCCAGAACACTGAAGCTTTCTTT.